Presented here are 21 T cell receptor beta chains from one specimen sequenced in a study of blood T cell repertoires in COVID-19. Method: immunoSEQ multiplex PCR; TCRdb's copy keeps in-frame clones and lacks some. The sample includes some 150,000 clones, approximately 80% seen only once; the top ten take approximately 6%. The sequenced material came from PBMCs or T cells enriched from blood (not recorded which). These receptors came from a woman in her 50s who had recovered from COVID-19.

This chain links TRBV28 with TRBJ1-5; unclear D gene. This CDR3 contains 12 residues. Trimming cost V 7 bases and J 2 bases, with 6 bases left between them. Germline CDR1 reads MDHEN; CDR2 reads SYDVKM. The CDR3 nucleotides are TGTGCCAGCACCGTCGGCAATCAGCCCCAGCATTTT. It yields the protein CASTVGNQPQHF.

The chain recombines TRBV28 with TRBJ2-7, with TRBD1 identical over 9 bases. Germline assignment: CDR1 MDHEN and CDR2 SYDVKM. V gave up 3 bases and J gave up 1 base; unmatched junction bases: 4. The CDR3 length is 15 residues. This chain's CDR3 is CASSFAGTGSYEQYV. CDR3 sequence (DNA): TGTGCCAGCAGTTTTGCTGGGACAGGGTCCTACGAGCAGTACGTC.

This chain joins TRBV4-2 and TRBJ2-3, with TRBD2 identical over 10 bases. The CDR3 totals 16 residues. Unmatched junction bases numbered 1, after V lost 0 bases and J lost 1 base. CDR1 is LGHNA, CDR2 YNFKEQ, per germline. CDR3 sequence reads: CASSQDLAGGTDTQYF. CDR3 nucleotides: TGTGCCAGCAGCCAAGATCTAGCGGGGGGCACAGATACGCAGTATTTT.

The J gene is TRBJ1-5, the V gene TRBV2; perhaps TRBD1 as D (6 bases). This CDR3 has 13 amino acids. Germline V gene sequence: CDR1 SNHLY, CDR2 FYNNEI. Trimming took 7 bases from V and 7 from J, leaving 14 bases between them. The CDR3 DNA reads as TGTGCCAGCACCCTGACAGGCCGGCAGCCCCAGCATTTT. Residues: CASTLTGRQPQHF.

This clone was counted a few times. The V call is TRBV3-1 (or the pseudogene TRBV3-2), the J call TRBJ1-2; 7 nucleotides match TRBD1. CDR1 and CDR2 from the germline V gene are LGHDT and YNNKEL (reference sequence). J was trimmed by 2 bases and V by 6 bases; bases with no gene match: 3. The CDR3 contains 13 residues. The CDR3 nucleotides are TGTGCCAGCAGGGGGACAGAAAACTATGGCTACACCTTC. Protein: CASRGTENYGYTF.

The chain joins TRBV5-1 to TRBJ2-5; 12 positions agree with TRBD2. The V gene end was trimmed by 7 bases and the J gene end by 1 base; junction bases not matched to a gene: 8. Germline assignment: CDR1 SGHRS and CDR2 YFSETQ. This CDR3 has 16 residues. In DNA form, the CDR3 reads TGCGCCAGCGGCTCGAGACTAGCGGGGGCCCAAGAGACCCAGTACTTC. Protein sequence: CASGSRLAGAQETQYF.

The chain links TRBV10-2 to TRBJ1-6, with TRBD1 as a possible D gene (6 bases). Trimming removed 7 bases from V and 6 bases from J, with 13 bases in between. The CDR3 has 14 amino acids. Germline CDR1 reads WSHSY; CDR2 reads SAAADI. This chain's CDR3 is CASKVGQINSPLHF. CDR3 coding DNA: TGCGCCAGCAAGGTTGGACAGATTAATTCACCCCTCCACTTT.

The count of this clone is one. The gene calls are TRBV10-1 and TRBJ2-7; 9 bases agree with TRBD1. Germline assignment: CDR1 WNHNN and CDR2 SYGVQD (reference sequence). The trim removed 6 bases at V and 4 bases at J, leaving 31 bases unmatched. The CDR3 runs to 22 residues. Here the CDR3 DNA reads TGCGCCAGCAGCGCCGGGACAGGGAAAAGGCGCTCGGCCTCGGGATCGCTATACGAGCAGTACGTC. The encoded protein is CASSAGTGKRRSASGSLYEQYV.

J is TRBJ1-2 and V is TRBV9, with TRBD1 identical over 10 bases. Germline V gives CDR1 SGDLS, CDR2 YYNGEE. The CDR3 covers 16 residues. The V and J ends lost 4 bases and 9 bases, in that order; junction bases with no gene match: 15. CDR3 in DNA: TGTGCCAGCAGCCTATTCTCGGGGACAGGGGAGATTCGCTACACCTTC. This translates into CASSLFSGTGEIRYTF.

The CDR3 DNA reads TGTGCCAGCAGTTTACTCCGTCAGCCCCAGCATTTT. Its translation: CASSLLRQPQHF. This chain links TRBV12-3 or TRBV12-4 with TRBJ1-5; D is unresolved. CDR3 length equals 12 residues. The V and J ends lost 2 bases and 6 bases respectively, with 5 bases between them.

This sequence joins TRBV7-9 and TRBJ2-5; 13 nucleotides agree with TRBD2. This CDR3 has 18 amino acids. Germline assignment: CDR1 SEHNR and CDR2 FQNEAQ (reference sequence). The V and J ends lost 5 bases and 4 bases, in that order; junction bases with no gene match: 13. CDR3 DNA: TGTGCCAGCAGCCTCGACGAAGGACTAGCGGGGGAAGGAGAGACCCAGTACTTC. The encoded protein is CASSLDEGLAGEGETQYF.

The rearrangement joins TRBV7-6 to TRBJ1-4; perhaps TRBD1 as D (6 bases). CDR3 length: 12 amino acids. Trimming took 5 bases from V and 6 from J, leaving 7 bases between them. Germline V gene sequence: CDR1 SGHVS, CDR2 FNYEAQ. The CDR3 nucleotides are TGTGCCAGCAGCCACAGGGATGAAAAACTGTTTTTT. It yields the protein CASSHRDEKLFF.

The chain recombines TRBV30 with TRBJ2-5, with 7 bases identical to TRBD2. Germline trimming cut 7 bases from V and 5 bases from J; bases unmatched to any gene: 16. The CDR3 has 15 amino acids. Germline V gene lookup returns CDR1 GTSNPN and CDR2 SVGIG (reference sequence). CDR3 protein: CAFGVVLAGYETQYF. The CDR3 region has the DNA TGTGCCTTTGGAGTGGTTTTAGCGGGTTATGAGACCCAGTACTTC.

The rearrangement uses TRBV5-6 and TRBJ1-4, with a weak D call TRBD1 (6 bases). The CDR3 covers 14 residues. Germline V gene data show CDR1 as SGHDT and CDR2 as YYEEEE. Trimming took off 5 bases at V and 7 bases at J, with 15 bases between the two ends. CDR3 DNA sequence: TGTGCCAGCAGTCGACAGGATAATCCTGAAAAACTGTTTTTT. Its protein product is CASSRQDNPEKLFF.

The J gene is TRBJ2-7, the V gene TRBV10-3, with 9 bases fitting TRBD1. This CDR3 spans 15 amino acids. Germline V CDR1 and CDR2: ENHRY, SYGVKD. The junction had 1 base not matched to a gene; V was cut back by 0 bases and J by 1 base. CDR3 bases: TGTGCCATCAGTGAGTCACAGGGGGCGTCCTACGAGCAGTACTTC. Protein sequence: CAISESQGASYEQYF.

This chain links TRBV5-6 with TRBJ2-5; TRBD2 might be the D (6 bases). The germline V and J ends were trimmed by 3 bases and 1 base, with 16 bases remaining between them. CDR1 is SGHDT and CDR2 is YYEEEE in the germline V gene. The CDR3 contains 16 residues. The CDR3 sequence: CASSWEPGLSQETQYF. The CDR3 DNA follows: TGTGCCAGCAGCTGGGAACCGGGACTTTCCCAAGAGACCCAGTACTTC. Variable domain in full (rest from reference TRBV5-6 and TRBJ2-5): DAGVTQSPTHLIKTRGQQVTLRCSPKSGHDTVSWYQQALGQGPQFIFQYYEEEERQRGNFPDRFSGHQFPNYSSELNVNALLLGDSALYLCASSWEPGLSQETQYFGPGTRLLVL.

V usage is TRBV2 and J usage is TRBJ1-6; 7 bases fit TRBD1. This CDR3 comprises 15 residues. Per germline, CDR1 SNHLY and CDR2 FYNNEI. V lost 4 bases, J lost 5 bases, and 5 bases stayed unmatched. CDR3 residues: CASSGGTADNSPLHF. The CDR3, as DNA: TGTGCCAGCAGTGGGGGGACAGCCGATAATTCACCCCTCCACTTT.

The CDR3 region is CASSPSTSGGTDTQYF. CDR3 sequence (DNA): TGTGCCAGCTCACCAAGTACTAGCGGGGGGACAGATACGCAGTATTTT. The V gene is TRBV18, the J gene TRBJ2-3, with 12 bases identical to TRBD2. Germline V lookup: CDR1 KGHSH, CDR2 LQKENI. V dropped 2 bases and J dropped 3; count of bases not matched to a gene: 3. The CDR3 totals 16 residues.

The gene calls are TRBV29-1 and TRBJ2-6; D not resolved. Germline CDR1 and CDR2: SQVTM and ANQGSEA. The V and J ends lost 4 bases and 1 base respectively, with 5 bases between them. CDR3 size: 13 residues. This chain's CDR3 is CSVVRSGANVLTF. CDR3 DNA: TGCAGCGTTGTTCGTTCTGGGGCCAACGTCCTGACTTTC.

The CDR3 DNA is TGTGCCAGCAGGCCAACAGAGGGACAGCCTTCTATTCTTTATGGCTACACCTTC. Translating gives CASRPTEGQPSILYGYTF. The chain recombines TRBV28 with TRBJ1-2, with 7 bases lining up with TRBD1. The CDR3 loop spans 18 amino acids. Germline-derived CDR1 and CDR2 are MDHEN and SYDVKM. J lost 5 bases, V lost 6 bases, and 21 bases had no gene match.

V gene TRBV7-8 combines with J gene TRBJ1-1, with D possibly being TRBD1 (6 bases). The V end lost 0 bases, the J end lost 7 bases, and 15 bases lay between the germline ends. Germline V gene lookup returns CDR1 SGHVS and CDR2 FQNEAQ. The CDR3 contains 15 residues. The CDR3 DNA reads TGTGCCAGCAGCTTAGCGAGAAGGGACACAAATGAAGCTTTCTTT. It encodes CASSLARRDTNEAFF.